This T cell receptor (beta chain) is from a study of cytomegalovirus exposure and HLA in healthy donors. Overall study context: The Caucasian-associated ancestry cluster held over 80% of 398 genotyped donors.

There are 14 residues in the CDR3. V was pared by 8 bases and J by 7 bases, with 11 bases of the junction left unmatched. The germline V gene encodes CDR1 MNHEY and CDR2 SMNVEV (reference sequence). The PCR contained 60 Vbeta and 13 Jbeta primers. TCRdb's table, derived via immunoSEQ multiplex PCR, lists solely in-frame clones and lacks some. The sample yields 75,000 to 95,000 clones, just under 70% seen once. As concerns this clone: Its matching antigen is unknown. Other DNA sequences within the sample encode an identical CDR3.

General study results and limits: Most TCR sequences were rare, but some public TCRs occurred in many donors. A later analysis showed HLA-associated TCR beta chains outstripping equally common others in clonal expansion.

The receptor was derived from a man in his forties or fifties in good health and CMV-seronegative. The chain recombines TRBV27 with TRBJ1-5; 7 bases align to TRBD1. Sequencing used PBMCs. The DNA for the CDR3 is TGTGCCAGCCGGGGGCAGGGGGTTTCGCAGCCCCAGCATTTT. It is translated as CASRGQGVSQPQHF.